The 3 T cell receptor beta chains given below trace back to one sample, sequenced in a study of human T cells and chemical hapten exposure (dated by TCRdb to the early 2020s). The sample's time point, from its label and the paper: patch test 1, 2 weeks after DPC sensitization. Reading the label with the study, this specimen's treatment or condition is: therapeutic diphenylcyclopropenone sensitization with weekly scalp DPC. Receptor amplification or capture employed RACE. The sample was run on a NextSeq 500. TCRdb itself trimmed the public reads at Q25 with fastp, ran MiXCR and retained productive beta chains. Identical CDR3 protein sequences are pooled into one entry, listed with their most common genes and DNA. For this sample there are around 120,000 distinct CDR3 sequences; 9.5% to 11% appear just once. The ten largest clones capture around 3.5% of the sample. The sequencing here drew on whole blood, taken in connection with sensitization to the hapten diphenylcyclopropenone (DPC). The receptor source for this set is a woman between 40 and 50 years old with alopecia areata. Some clones in this sample may be carry-over from other donors' samples.

This clonotype was observed many times. The genes are TRBV29-1 and TRBJ2-3; D uncertain. The CDR3 totals 14 residues. Trimming took 3 bases from V and 8 from J, leaving 18 bases between them. The V gene's germline CDR1 is SQVTM and CDR2 ANQGSEA. For the CDR3, the DNA is TGCAGCGTTGAGGCCCCCTCCCTAGGAATTACGCAGTATTTT. This gives the protein CSVEAPSLGITQYF.

As for this clonotype: One base away lies a much larger clone, so this may be a sequencing read error. The genes are TRBV21-1 and TRBJ2-2. TRBV21-1 is marked as a pseudogene. CDR3 length: 16 amino acids. The DNA for the CDR3 is TGTGCCAGCAGCAAAGGGTGGTTAGTGGGGACCGGGGAGCCGTTTTTT. It translates to CASSKGWLVGTGEPFF.

This clonotype turned up a few times. The CDR3 reads CASSLFGGPEEQYF. The CDR3 bases are TGTGCCAGCAGCTTATTTGGCGGCCCCGAGGAGCAGTACTTC. The rearrangement joins TRBV11-2 to TRBJ2-7; the D is unclear. This CDR3 is 14 amino acids long. V was trimmed by 2 bases and J by 7 bases, leaving 15 bases between them. In germline, CDR1 is SGHAT, CDR2 FQNNGV.